Following are 27 T cell receptor beta chains from one sample sequenced in a study of T cells in narcolepsy. Method: immunoSEQ multiplex PCR; TCRdb's copy keeps in-frame clones and lacks some. The sample contains about 27,000 clones, 86% of which appear only once. The sequenced sample consisted of CD45RA- memory CD4+ T cells from PBMCs. The receptors stem from a human donor with narcolepsy.

The rearrangement uses TRBV5-1 and TRBJ1-1, with a possible D match to TRBD1 (5 bases). The CDR3 is made up of 14 amino acids. CDR1 and CDR2 from the germline V gene are SGHRS and YFSETQ. Trimming removed 3 bases from V and 1 base from J, with 10 bases in between. The CDR3 nucleotides are TGCGCCAGCAGCTCGTTTCAGGGGAACACTGAAGCTTTCTTT. Its protein product is CASSSFQGNTEAFF.

The rearrangement links TRBV7-8 to TRBJ2-1; 10 bases are shared with TRBD1. In germline, CDR1 is SGHVS, CDR2 FQNEAQ. The ends lost 5 bases at V and 8 bases at J; junction bases unmatched: 6. The CDR3 is made up of 14 amino acids. CDR3 in DNA: TGTGCCAGCAGCACGACAGGGGGCGGGCATGAGCAGTTCTTC. This translates into CASSTTGGGHEQFF.

The V gene is TRBV18, the J gene TRBJ2-6, with TRBD1 matching over 8 bases. CDR1 and CDR2 (germline): KGHSH, LQKENI. The CDR3 runs to 21 residues. V lost 4 bases and J lost 4; bases outside the gene matches: 21. CDR3 coding DNA: TGTGCCAGCTCACTCGCTGCCCCTGACGGACAGGGTGTTCGGGGGGCCAACGTCCTGACTTTC. It specifies CASSLAAPDGQGVRGANVLTF.

This clone appeared a single time. The V and J genes are TRBV7-9 and TRBJ2-3; D is undetermined. Germline V gene sequence: CDR1 SEHNR, CDR2 FQNEAQ (reference sequence). The CDR3 runs to 12 residues. V was trimmed by 3 bases and J by 6 bases, leaving 7 bases between them. The CDR3 here is CASSFVSDTQYF. Here the CDR3 DNA reads TGTGCCAGCAGCTTTGTCTCTGATACGCAGTATTTT.

The chain is built from TRBV27 and TRBJ1-5; 9 bases align to TRBD1. The CDR3 runs to 14 residues. Losses at the gene ends were 3 bases for V and 10 bases for J; bases not matched to a gene: 7. CDR1 is MNHEY and CDR2 is SMNVEV in the germline V gene (reference sequence). The CDR3 loop reads CASSFMDRGSPQHF. The DNA of the CDR3 is TGTGCCAGCAGTTTTATGGACAGGGGAAGCCCCCAGCATTTT.

V is TRBV27 and J is TRBJ1-5; D is uncertain. The CDR3 totals 18 residues. The germline V and J ends were trimmed by 3 bases and 3 bases, with 21 bases remaining between them. From germline, CDR1 is MNHEY and CDR2 SMNVEV (reference sequence). The CDR3 region has the DNA TGTGCCAGCAGTTTCCCTCGAGCAGGAGGGTTCTACAATCAGCCCCAGCATTTT. Its protein product is CASSFPRAGGFYNQPQHF.

V is TRBV19 and J is TRBJ1-6; D possibly corresponds to TRBD1 (6 bases). V lost 7 bases and J lost 9, with 13 bases in between. The CDR3 has 13 amino acids. Germline assignment: CDR1 LNHDA and CDR2 SQIVND (reference sequence). In nucleotides, the CDR3 is TGTGCCAGTAAGGCAGGGGAGACTTCACCCCTCCACTTT. Translation gives CASKAGETSPLHF.

V and J are TRBV18 and TRBJ2-3, with D uncertain. Germline assignment: CDR1 KGHSH and CDR2 LQKENI. V gave up 3 bases and J gave up 0 bases, with 4 bases separating them. The CDR3 consists of 13 residues. The DNA for the CDR3 is TGTGCCAGCTCACCCGTCAGCACAGATACGCAGTATTTT. It codes for CASSPVSTDTQYF.

Points on this clone: The same CDR3 also results from other DNA sequences found in this sample. Written as DNA, the CDR3 is TGCAGCGTTGGTCGTACGACAACTAATGAAAAACTGTTTTTT. Residues: CSVGRTTTNEKLFF. The V call is TRBV29-1, the J call TRBJ1-4; D unresolved. The CDR3 sequence is 14 residues long. The V and J ends lost 4 bases and 0 bases respectively, with 9 bases between them. Germline V gene sequence: CDR1 SQVTM, CDR2 ANQGSEA.

V and J are TRBV6-6 and TRBJ1-2; no firm D call. Germline lookup yields CDR1 MNHNY and CDR2 SVGAGI (reference sequence). The germline V and J ends were trimmed by 5 bases and 3 bases, with 10 bases remaining between them. The CDR3 runs to 13 residues. The CDR3 DNA reads as TGTGCCAGCAGTCCGGCAGGATACTATGGCTACACCTTC. Translating it yields CASSPAGYYGYTF.

The rearrangement links TRBV6-1 to TRBJ1-4; a weak D match, TRBD1 (6 bases). CDR1 and CDR2 (germline): MNHNS, SASEGT. CDR3 length: 14 amino acids. Trimming stripped 8 bases from V and 8 bases from J, with 18 bases between. CDR3 sequence: CASRGTGAEEKLFF. CDR3 nucleotides: TGTGCCAGCCGAGGGACGGGGGCAGAGGAAAAACTGTTTTTT.

This clone was observed a few times. The chain joins TRBV19 to TRBJ2-4, with D perhaps matching TRBD1 (5 bases). This CDR3 is 16 amino acids long. Trimming took 5 bases from V and 0 from J, leaving 14 bases between them. In germline, CDR1 is LNHDA, CDR2 SQIVND (reference sequence). The CDR3 region has the DNA TGTGCCAGTAGTGCCACAGGCCGTGGAGCCAAAAACATTCAGTACTTC. It specifies CASSATGRGAKNIQYF.

The genes are TRBV19 and TRBJ1-6, with D perhaps matching TRBD1 (5 bases). This CDR3 has 13 amino acids. Germline assignment: CDR1 LNHDA and CDR2 SQIVND (reference sequence). Trimming took 3 bases from V and 9 from J, leaving 9 bases between them. The CDR3, as DNA: TGTGCCAGTAGTATGACGGGGGGTTCACCCCTCCACTTT. It specifies CASSMTGGSPLHF.

This chain connects TRBV4-2 to TRBJ1-1; D is undetermined. CDR3 length equals 17 residues. Trimming cost V 0 bases and J 5 bases, with 19 bases left between them. CDR1 is LGHNA, CDR2 YNFKEQ, per germline. The CDR3 DNA is TGTGCCAGCAGCCAAGAATCGCGCTACACCGGGTCGACTGAAGCTTTCTTT. Its protein is CASSQESRYTGSTEAFF.

The chain has TRBV18 and TRBJ1-1; possibly TRBD1 for D (6 bases). Germline assignment: CDR1 KGHSH and CDR2 LQKENI. V shed 5 bases and J shed 8 bases, with 9 bases lying between them. This CDR3 is 11 amino acids long. CDR3 nucleotides: TGTGCCAGCTCAGCACAGGGAGAAGCTTTCTTT. It translates to CASSAQGEAFF.

The J gene is TRBJ2-1, the V gene TRBV6-1, with D possibly TRBD2 on 6 matching bases. V lost 7 bases to trimming and J lost 6 bases, with 16 bases between them. CDR1 and CDR2 (germline): MNHNS, SASEGT. This CDR3 spans 14 amino acids. CDR3 in DNA: TGTGCCAGCATGGGACTCTGGGGTCCCAATGAGCAGTTCTTC. It is translated as CASMGLWGPNEQFF.

CDR3 bases: TGTGCCATCAGTTCGCGGACAGCTAACATTGAGGGCTACACCTTC. This encodes CAISSRTANIEGYTF. This rearrangement joins TRBV10-3 to TRBJ1-2, with D tentatively TRBD1 (6 bases). The V end was cut by 5 bases, the J end by 8 bases, with 21 bases between. The CDR3 is 15 amino acids. In germline, CDR1 is ENHRY, CDR2 SYGVKD.

A single count supports this clone. This rearrangement joins TRBV7-9 to TRBJ1-1, with a tentative D call TRBD1 (5 bases). V dropped 3 bases and J dropped 4 bases, with 15 bases sitting between them. The CDR3 sequence is 15 residues long. Germline V gives CDR1 SEHNR, CDR2 FQNEAQ (reference sequence). This CDR3 reads CASSLGGTKSTEAFF. The CDR3, as DNA: TGTGCCAGCAGCTTGGGAGGGACTAAGAGCACTGAAGCTTTCTTT.

The count of this clone is one. The V and J genes are TRBV14 and TRBJ1-3; D call uncertain. Germline CDR1 is SGHDN and CDR2 is FVKESK. Trimming cost V 1 base and J 4 bases, with 11 bases left between them. The CDR3 extends over 15 amino acids. In nucleotides, the CDR3 is TGTGCCAGCAGCCAAGGATACGGTGTGGGAAACACCATATATTTT. Translating it yields CASSQGYGVGNTIYF. Based on the CDR3 plus reference TRBV14 and TRBJ1-3, the full variable domain is EAGVTQFPSHSVIEKGQTVTLRCDPISGHDNLYWYRRVMGKEIKFLLHFVKESKQDESGMPNNRFLAERTGGTYSTLKVQPAELEDSGVYFCASSQGYGVGNTIYFGEGSWLTVV.

This clone appeared a few times. The rearrangement joins TRBV7-8 to TRBJ1-5, with D possibly matching TRBD1 (6 bases). The CDR3 totals 16 residues. V was shortened by 5 bases and J by 0 bases, with 14 bases between the two germline ends. The germline gives CDR1 SGHVS, CDR2 FQNEAQ. The CDR3 DNA is TGTGCCAGCAGCCCTTTACAGGGAGTTAGCAATCAGCCCCAGCATTTT. It translates to CASSPLQGVSNQPQHF. Complete variable domain (other parts from reference TRBV7-8 and TRBJ1-5): GAGVSQSPRYKVAKRGQDVALRCDPISGHVSLFWYQQALGQGPEFLTYFQNEAQLDKSGLPSDRFFAERPEGSVSTLKIQRTQQEDSAVYLCASSPLQGVSNQPQHFGDGTRLSIL.

This chain connects TRBV5-1 to TRBJ2-5; D might be TRBD2 (5 bases). In germline, CDR1 is SGHRS, CDR2 YFSETQ. V gave up 4 bases and J gave up 3 bases, with 13 bases separating them. CDR3 length: 14 amino acids. CDR3 sequence (DNA): TGCGCCAGCAGCCTCCTTGGGAGCGAAGAGACCCAGTACTTC. Its translation: CASSLLGSEETQYF. Full variable domain (rest looked up from reference TRBV5-1 and TRBJ2-5): KAGVTQTPRYLIKTRGQQVTLSCSPISGHRSVSWYQQTPGQGLQFLFEYFSETQRNKGNFPGRFSGRQFSNSRSEMNVSTLELGDSALYLCASSLLGSEETQYFGPGTRLLVL.

The rearrangement links TRBV14 to TRBJ1-5, with 7 bases aligning to TRBD1. Germline V gives CDR1 SGHDN, CDR2 FVKESK. This CDR3 has 16 amino acids. J lost 2 bases, V lost 6 bases, and 10 bases had no gene match. CDR3 in amino acids: CASSPTGDYGNQPQHF. The CDR3, as DNA: TGTGCCAGCAGTCCTACAGGGGATTACGGCAATCAGCCCCAGCATTTT.

The chain joins TRBV7-8 to TRBJ2-1; 10 bases line up with TRBD2. The germline V gene encodes CDR1 SGHVS and CDR2 FQNEAQ. V was pared by 5 bases and J by 1 base, with 11 bases of the junction left unmatched. The CDR3 loop spans 18 amino acids. Here the CDR3 reads CASSPLAGLSTSYNEQFF. CDR3 bases: TGTGCCAGCAGCCCACTAGCGGGGTTAAGTACTTCCTACAATGAGCAGTTCTTC.

The chain joins TRBV7-7 to TRBJ2-5; D uncertain. The V and J ends lost 2 bases and 5 bases respectively, with 15 bases between them. Germline loops: CDR1 SSHAT, CDR2 FNYEAQ (reference sequence). This CDR3 is 15 amino acids long. CDR3 amino acids: CASSLLGVPGETQYF. The CDR3 bases are TGTGCCAGCAGCTTACTTGGGGTCCCTGGGGAGACCCAGTACTTC.

The rearrangement uses TRBV5-1 and TRBJ2-2, with 7 bases identical to TRBD1. Trimming removed 0 bases from V and 0 bases from J; junction bases left unmatched: 5. The CDR3 extends over 17 amino acids. Germline V gene data show CDR1 as SGHRS and CDR2 as YFSETQ. The CDR3 DNA follows: TGCGCCAGCAGCTTGGGCCCCCAGGGGGCGAACACCGGGGAGCTGTTTTTT. It specifies CASSLGPQGANTGELFF.

The rearrangement joins TRBV7-9 to TRBJ1-1, with D possibly matching TRBD1 (5 bases). The CDR3 is 13 amino acids. The germline gives CDR1 SEHNR, CDR2 FQNEAQ (reference sequence). Trimming stripped 2 bases from V and 6 bases from J, with 10 bases between. CDR3 in amino acids: CASSLQGSAEAFF. CDR3 DNA sequence: TGTGCCAGCAGCTTACAGGGATCAGCTGAAGCTTTCTTT.

The J gene is TRBJ2-7, the V gene TRBV5-5, with D hard to call. The CDR3 has 15 residues. Per germline, CDR1 SGHKS and CDR2 YYEKEE (reference sequence). V shed 0 bases and J shed 0 bases, with 10 bases lying between them. Written as DNA, the CDR3 is TGTGCCAGCAGCTTGGAAGTTGCCGGCTCCTACGAGCAGTACTTC. This encodes CASSLEVAGSYEQYF.